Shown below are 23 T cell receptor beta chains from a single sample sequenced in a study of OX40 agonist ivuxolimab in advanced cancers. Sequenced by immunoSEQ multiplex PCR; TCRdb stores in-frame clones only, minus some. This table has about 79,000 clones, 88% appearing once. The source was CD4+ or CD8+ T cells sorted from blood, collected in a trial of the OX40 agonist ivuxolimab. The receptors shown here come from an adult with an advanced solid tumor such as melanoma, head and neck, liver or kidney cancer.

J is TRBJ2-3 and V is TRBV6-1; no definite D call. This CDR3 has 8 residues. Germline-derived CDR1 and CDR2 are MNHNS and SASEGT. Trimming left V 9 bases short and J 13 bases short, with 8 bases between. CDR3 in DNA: TGTGCCAGGAACTTGGAGTATTTT. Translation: CARNLEYF.

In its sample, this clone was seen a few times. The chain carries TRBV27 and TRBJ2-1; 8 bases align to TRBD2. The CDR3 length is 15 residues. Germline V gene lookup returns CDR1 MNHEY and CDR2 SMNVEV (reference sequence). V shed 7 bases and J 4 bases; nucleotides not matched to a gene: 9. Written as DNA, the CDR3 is TGTGCCAGCACCCCGGGAGGGCCCGGTTACAATGAGCAGTTCTTC. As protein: CASTPGGPGYNEQFF.

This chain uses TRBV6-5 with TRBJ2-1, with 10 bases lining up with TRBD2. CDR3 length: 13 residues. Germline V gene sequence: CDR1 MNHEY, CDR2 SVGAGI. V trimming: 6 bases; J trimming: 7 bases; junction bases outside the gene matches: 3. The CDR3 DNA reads TGTGCCAGCAGAACGACTAGCGGGAATGAGCAGTTCTTC. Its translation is CASRTTSGNEQFF.

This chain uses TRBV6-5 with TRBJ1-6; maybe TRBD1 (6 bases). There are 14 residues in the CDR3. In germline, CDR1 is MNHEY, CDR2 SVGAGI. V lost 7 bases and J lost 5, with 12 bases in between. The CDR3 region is CASKGQLDNSPLHF. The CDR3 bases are TGTGCCAGCAAAGGACAGTTAGATAATTCACCCCTCCACTTT.

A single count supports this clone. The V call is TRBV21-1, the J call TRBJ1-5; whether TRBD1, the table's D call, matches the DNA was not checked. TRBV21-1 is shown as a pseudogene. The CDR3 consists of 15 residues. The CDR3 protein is CAGKQGPNSNQPQHF. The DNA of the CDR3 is TGTGCCGGGAAACAGGGCCCCAATAGCAATCAGCCCCAGCATTTT.

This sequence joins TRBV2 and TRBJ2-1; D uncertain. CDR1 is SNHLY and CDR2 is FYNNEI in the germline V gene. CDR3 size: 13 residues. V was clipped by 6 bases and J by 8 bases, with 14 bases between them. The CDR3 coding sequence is TGTGCCAGCAGCATTGGTAGGATCGATGAGCAGTTCTTC. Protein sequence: CASSIGRIDEQFF. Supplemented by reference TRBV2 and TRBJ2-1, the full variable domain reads EPEVTQTPSHQVTQMGQEVILRCVPISNHLYFYWYRQILGQKVEFLVSFYNNEISEKSEIFDDQFSVERPDGSNFTLKIRSTKLEDSAMYFCASSIGRIDEQFFGPGTRLTVL.

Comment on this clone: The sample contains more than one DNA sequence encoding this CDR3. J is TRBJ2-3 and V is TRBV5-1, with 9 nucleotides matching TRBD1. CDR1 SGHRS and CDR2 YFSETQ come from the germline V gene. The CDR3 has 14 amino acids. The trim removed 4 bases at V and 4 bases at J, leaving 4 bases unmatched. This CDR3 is CASSPGQGPDTQYF. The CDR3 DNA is TGCGCCAGCAGCCCCGGACAGGGGCCAGATACGCAGTATTTT.

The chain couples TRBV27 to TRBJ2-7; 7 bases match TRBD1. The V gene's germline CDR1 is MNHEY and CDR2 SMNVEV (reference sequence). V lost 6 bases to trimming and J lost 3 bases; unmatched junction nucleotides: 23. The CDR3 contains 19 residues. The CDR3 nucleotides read TGTGCCAGCAGCCGCAAAGCCACAGGGACAGTGCTAGCAGTCTACGAGCAGTACTTC. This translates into CASSRKATGTVLAVYEQYF.

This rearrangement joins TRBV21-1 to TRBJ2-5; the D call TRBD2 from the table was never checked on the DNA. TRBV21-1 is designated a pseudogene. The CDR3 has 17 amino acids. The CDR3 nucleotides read TGTGCCATCCCAACGACCTTCCTAGCGGGAGCTCTAGAGACCCAGTACTTC. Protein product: CAIPTTFLAGALETQYF.

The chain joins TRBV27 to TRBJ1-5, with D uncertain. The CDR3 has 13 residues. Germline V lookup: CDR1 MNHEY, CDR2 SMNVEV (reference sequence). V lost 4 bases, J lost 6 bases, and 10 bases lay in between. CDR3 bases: TGTGCCAGCAGTTCCTCCAGAACTCAGCCCCAGCATTTT. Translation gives CASSSSRTQPQHF.

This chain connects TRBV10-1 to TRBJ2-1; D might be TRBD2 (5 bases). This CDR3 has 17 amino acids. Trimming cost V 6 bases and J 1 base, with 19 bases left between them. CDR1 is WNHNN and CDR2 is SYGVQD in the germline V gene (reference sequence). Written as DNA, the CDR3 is TGCGCCAGCAGGCTGGTAGACGCCACGGGGTCCTACAATGAGCAGTTCTTC. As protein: CASRLVDATGSYNEQFF.

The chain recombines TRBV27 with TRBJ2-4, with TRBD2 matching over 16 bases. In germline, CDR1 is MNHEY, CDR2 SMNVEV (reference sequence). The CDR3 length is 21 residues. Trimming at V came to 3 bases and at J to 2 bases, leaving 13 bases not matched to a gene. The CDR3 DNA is TGTGCCAGCAGTTTTGGTCCCCCGGGACTAGCGGGAGGGCCGACCAAAAACATTCAGTACTTC. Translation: CASSFGPPGLAGGPTKNIQYF.

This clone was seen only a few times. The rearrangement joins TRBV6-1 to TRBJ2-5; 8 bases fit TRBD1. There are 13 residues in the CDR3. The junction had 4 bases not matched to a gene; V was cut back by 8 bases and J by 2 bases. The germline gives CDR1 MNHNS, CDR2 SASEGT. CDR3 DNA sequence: TGTGCCAGCCCCAGGGGGCCACAAGAGACCCAGTACTTC. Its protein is CASPRGPQETQYF.

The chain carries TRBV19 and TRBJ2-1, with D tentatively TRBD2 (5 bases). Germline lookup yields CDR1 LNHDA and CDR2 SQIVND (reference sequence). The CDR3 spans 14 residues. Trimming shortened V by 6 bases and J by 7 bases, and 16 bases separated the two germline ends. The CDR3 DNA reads TGTGCCAGTAGCCCAGCGCGGGCCCGGAATGAGCAGTTCTTC. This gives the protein CASSPARARNEQFF.

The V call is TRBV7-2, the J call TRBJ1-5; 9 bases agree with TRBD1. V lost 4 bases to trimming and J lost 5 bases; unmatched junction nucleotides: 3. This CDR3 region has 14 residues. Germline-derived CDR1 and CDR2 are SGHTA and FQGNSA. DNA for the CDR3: TGTGCCAGCAGCTCTGGGACAGGGTATCAGCCCCAGCATTTT. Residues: CASSSGTGYQPQHF.

CDR3 protein: CATRLDGNQPQHF. The CDR3 nucleotides read TGTGCCACCAGATTGGACGGAAATCAGCCCCAGCATTTT. This rearrangement joins TRBV6-5 to TRBJ1-5, with D unresolved. The CDR3 runs 13 residues. V was shortened by 10 bases and J by 4 bases, with 14 bases between the two germline ends. Germline values: CDR1 MNHEY, CDR2 SVGAGI.

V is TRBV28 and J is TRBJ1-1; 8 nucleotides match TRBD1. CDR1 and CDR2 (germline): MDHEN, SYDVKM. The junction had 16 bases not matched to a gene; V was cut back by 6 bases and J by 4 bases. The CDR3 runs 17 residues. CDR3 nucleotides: TGTGCCAGCAGATCCACCAGGGACGGGACAGGCCTCACTGAAGCTTTCTTT. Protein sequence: CASRSTRDGTGLTEAFF.

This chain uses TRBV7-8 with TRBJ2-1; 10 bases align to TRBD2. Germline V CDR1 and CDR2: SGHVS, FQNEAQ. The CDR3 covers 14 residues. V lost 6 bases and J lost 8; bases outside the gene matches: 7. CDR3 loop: CASRQREGLDEQFF. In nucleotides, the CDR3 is TGTGCCAGCAGGCAGCGGGAGGGCCTCGATGAGCAGTTCTTC.

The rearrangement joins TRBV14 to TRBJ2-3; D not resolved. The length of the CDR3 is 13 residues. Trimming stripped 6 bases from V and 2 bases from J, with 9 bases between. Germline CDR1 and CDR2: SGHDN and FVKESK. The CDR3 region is CASSYQNTDTQYF. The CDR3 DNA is TGTGCCAGCAGTTACCAAAACACAGATACGCAGTATTTT.

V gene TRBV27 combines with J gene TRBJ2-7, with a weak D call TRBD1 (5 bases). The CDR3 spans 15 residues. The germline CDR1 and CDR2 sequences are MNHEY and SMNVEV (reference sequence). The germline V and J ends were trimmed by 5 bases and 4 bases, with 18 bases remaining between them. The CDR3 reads CASSGEAGLGYEQYF. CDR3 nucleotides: TGTGCCAGCAGTGGCGAGGCAGGGTTAGGTTACGAGCAGTACTTC.

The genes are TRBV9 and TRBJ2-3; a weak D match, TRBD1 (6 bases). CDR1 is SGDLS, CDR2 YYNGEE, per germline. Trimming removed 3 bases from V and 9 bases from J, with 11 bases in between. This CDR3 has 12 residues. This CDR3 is CASSGERGTQYF. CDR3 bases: TGTGCCAGCAGCGGAGAGAGGGGGACGCAGTATTTT.

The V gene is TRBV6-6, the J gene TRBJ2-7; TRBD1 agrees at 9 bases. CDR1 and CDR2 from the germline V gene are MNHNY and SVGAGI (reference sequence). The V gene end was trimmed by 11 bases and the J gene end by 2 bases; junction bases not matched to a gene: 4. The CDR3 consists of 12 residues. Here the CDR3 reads CAVRTGAYEQYF. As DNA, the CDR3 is TGTGCCGTCAGGACAGGGGCCTACGAGCAGTACTTC.

The CDR3: CASSPPSTDRVSGNTIYF. DNA of the CDR3: TGTGCCAGCTCACCTCCAAGTACGGACAGGGTATCTGGAAACACCATATATTTT. The chain joins TRBV18 to TRBJ1-3; 8 nucleotides agree with TRBD1. V was pared by 3 bases and J by 1 base, with 11 bases of the junction left unmatched. The germline CDR1 and CDR2 sequences are KGHSH and LQKENI. The CDR3 consists of 18 residues.